This T cell receptor beta chain was profiled in a study of CD8 T cells in ankylosing spondylitis. Findings and caveats of the study: What appeared characteristic of ankylosing spondylitis blood was a TCR beta motif of about eight highly homologous variants.

TCRdb independently ran MiXCR on the 5' RACE reads; one entry per CDR3 protein. The table lists some 200,000 distinct CDR3 sequences, 7% to 8% of them singletons, with approximately 15% in the top ten. The CDR3 sequence is 14 residues long. V was pared by 5 bases and J by 2 bases, with 13 bases between. Germline V gene lookup returns CDR1 LNHDA and CDR2 SQIVND (reference sequence). At least ten counts were recorded for this clonotype. What it binds is not known. The chain combines TRBV19 with TRBJ2-7; D may match TRBD1 or TRBD2 (5 bases each). The sequence came from a male donor with ankylosing spondylitis. Sequencing was performed on blood, either unsorted or a sorted T cell fraction (not recorded which). This CDR3 is CASSPRDGPYEQYF. The CDR3 DNA is TGTGCCAGTAGTCCCCGGGACGGACCCTACGAGCAGTACTTC.